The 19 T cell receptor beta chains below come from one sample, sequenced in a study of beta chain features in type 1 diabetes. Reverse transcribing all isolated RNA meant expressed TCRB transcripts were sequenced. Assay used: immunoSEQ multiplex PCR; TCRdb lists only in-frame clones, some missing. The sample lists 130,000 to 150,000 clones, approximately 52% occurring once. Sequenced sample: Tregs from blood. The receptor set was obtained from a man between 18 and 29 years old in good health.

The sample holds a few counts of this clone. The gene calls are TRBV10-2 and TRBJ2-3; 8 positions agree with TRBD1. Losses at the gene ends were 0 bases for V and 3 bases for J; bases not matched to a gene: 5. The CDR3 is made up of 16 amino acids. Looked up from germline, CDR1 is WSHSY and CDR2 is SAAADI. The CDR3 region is CASSESWTGITDTQYF. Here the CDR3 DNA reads TGCGCCAGCAGTGAGTCGTGGACAGGGATTACAGATACGCAGTATTTT.

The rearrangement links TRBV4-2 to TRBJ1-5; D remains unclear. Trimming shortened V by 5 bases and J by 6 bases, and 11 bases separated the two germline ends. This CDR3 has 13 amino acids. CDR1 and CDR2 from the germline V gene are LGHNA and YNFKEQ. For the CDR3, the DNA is TGTGCCAGCAGCACACCCGGGTTTCAGCCCCAGCATTTT. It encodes CASSTPGFQPQHF.

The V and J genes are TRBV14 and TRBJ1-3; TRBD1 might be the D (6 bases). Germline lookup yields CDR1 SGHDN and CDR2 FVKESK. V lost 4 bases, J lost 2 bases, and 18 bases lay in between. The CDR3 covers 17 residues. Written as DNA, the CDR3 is TGTGCCAGCAGCCGGTACTTTCAGGGGACGGCTGGAAACACCATATATTTT. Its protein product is CASSRYFQGTAGNTIYF. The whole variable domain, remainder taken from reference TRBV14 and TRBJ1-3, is EAGVTQFPSHSVIEKGQTVTLRCDPISGHDNLYWYRRVMGKEIKFLLHFVKESKQDESGMPNNRFLAERTGGTYSTLKVQPAELEDSGVYFCASSRYFQGTAGNTIYFGEGSWLTVV.

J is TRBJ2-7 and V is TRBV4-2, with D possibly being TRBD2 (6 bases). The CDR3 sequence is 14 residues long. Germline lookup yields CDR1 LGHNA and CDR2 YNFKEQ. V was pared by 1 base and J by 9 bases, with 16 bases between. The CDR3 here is CASSQAPRNGGQYF. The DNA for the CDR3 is TGTGCCAGCAGCCAAGCTCCCCGGAACGGGGGGCAGTACTTC.

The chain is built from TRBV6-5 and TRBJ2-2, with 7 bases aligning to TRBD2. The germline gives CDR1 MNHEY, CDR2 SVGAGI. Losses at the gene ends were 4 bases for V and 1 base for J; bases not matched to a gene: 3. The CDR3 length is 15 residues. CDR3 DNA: TGTGCCAGCAGTTCGGGCGGGGGGAACACCGGGGAGCTGTTTTTT. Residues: CASSSGGGNTGELFF.

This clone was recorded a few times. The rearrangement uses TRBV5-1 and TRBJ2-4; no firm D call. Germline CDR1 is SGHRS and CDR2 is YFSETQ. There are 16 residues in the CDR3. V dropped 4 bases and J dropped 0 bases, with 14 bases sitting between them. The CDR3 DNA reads TGCGCCAGCAGCGTCCTTGGCGGCCTAGCCAAAAACATTCAGTACTTC. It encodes CASSVLGGLAKNIQYF.

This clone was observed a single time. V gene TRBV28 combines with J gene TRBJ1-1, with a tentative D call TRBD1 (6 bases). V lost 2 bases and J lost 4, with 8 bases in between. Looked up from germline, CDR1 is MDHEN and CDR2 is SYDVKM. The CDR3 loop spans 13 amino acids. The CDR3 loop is CASSLQGSTEAFF. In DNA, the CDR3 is TGTGCCAGCAGTTTACAGGGGAGCACTGAAGCTTTCTTT.

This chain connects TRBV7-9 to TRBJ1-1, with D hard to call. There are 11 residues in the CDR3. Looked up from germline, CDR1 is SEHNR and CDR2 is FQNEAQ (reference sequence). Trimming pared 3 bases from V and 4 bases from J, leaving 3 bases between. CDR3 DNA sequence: TGTGCCAGCAGCTTCAGCACTGAAGCTTTCTTT. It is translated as CASSFSTEAFF.

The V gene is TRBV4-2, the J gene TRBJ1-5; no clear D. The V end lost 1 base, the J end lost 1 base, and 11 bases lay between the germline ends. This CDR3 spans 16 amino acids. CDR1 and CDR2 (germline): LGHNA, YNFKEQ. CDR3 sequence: CASSQAAGSSNQPQHF. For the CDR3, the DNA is TGTGCCAGCAGCCAAGCTGCGGGGAGCAGCAATCAGCCCCAGCATTTT.

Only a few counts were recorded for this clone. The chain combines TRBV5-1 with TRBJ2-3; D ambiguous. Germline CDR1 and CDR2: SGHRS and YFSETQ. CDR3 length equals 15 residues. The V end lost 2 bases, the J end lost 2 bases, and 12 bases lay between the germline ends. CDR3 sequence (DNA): TGCGCCAGCAGCTTAGGCCTGGGCTCCACAGATACGCAGTATTTT. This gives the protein CASSLGLGSTDTQYF.

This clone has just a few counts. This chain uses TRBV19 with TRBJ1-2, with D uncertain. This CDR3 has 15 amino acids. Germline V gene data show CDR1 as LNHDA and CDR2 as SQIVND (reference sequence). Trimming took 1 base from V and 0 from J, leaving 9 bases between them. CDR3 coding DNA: TGTGCCAGTAGTATAGTCGTCAGGTCTAACTATGGCTACACCTTC. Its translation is CASSIVVRSNYGYTF.

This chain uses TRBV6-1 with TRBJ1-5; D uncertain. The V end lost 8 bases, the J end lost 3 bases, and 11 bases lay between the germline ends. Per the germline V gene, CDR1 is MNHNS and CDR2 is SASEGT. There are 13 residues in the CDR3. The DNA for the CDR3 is TGTGCCAGCCGCTGGGCCCCCAATCAGCCCCAGCATTTT. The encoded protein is CASRWAPNQPQHF.

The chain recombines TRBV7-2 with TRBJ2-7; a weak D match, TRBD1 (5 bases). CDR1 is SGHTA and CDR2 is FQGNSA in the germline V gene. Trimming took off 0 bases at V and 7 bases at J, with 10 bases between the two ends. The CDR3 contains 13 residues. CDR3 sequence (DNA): TGTGCCAGCAGCTTAGCGACAGCGCGGGAGCAGTACTTC. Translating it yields CASSLATAREQYF.

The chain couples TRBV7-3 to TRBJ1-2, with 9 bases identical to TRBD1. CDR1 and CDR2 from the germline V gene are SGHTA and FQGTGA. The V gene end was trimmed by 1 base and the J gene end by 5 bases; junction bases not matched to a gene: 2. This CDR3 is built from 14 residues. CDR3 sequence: CASSLRGQGYGYTF. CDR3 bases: TGTGCCAGCAGCTTAAGGGGACAGGGTTATGGCTACACCTTC.

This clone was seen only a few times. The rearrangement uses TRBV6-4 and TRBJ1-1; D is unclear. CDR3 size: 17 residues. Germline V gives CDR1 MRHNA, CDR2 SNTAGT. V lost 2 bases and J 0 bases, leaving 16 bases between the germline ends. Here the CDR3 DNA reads TGTGCCAGCAGTGACCTGAGCCCCAGGCAGATGAACACTGAAGCTTTCTTT. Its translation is CASSDLSPRQMNTEAFF.

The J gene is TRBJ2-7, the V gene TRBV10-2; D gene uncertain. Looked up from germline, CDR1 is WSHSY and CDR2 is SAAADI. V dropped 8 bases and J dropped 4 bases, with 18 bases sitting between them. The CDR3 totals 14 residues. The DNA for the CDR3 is TGCGCCAGCGGCGGTCCTAGGCGACCTTACGAGCAGTACTTC. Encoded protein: CASGGPRRPYEQYF.

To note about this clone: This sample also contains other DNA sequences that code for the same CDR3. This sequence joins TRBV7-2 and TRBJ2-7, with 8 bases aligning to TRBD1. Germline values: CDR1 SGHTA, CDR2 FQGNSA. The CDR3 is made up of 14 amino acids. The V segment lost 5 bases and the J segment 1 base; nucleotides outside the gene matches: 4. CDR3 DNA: TGTGCCAGCAGCCTCGACAGGGGATCCTACGAGCAGTACTTC. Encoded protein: CASSLDRGSYEQYF.

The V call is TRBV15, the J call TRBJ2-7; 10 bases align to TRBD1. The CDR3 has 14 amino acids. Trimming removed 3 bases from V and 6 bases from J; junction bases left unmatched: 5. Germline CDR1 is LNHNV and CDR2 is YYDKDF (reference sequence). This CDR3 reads CATSSGDRGFEQYF. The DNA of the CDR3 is TGTGCCACCAGCAGTGGGGACAGGGGTTTCGAGCAGTACTTC.

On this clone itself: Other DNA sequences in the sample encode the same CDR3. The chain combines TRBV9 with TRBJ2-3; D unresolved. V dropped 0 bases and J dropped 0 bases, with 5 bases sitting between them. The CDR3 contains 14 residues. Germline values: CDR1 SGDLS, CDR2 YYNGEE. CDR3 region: CASSVDSSTDTQYF. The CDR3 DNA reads TGTGCCAGCAGCGTAGACAGTAGCACAGATACGCAGTATTTT.